Presented here are 7 T cell receptor beta chains from one specimen sequenced in a study of shared clonotypes between healthy human individuals. Measured with immunoSEQ multiplex PCR; TCRdb has only the in-frame clones, and not every one. The table includes millions of clones, approximately 92% detected once. The sequenced sample was naive CD4+ T cells sorted from blood. Subset of the sample: CD45RA+ positively selected. The receptor set was obtained from a man between 18 and 29 years old in good health.

The chain recombines TRBV7-2 with TRBJ2-1, with a possible D match to TRBD2 (6 bases). The V end was cut by 4 bases, the J end by 12 bases, with 22 bases between. The CDR3 is 15 residues long. Looked up from germline, CDR1 is SGHTA and CDR2 is FQGNSA. The CDR3, as DNA: TGTGCCAGCAGCTATGGAGGGGCGGTATCCCTGCTGCAGTTCTTC. Translation: CASSYGGAVSLLQFF.

The rearrangement uses TRBV7-9 and TRBJ2-1; D not resolved. Trimming took off 0 bases at V and 4 bases at J, with 10 bases between the two ends. The CDR3 extends over 15 amino acids. Germline CDR1 and CDR2: SEHNR and FQNEAQ (reference sequence). The DNA of the CDR3 is TGTGCCAGCAGCTTAGCAGTGAGCCGGTACAATGAGCAGTTCTTC. This translates into CASSLAVSRYNEQFF. The full variable domain, with the rest looked up from reference TRBV7-9 and TRBJ2-1, is DTGVSQNPRHKITKRGQNVTFRCDPISEHNRLYWYRQTLGQGPEFLTYFQNEAQLEKSRLLSDRFSAERPKGSFSTLEIQRTEQGDSAMYLCASSLAVSRYNEQFFGPGTRLTVL.

CDR3 nucleotides: TGTGCCAGCAGCGGCATAGGATCAGGGAGCCTCGAGCAGTACTTC. Translating it yields CASSGIGSGSLEQYF. The rearrangement joins TRBV7-8 to TRBJ2-7; D might be TRBD1 or TRBD2, each matching 5 bases. V lost 5 bases and J 6 bases, leaving 20 bases between the germline ends. The CDR3 has 15 residues. The V gene's germline CDR1 is SGHVS and CDR2 FQNEAQ.

Only one count was recorded for this clone. CDR3 protein: CASSRWANTGELFF. The CDR3 coding sequence is TGTGCCAGTAGTCGCTGGGCGAACACCGGGGAGCTGTTTTTT. The chain links TRBV19 to TRBJ2-2, with D hard to call. CDR3 length: 14 residues. CDR1 is LNHDA, CDR2 SQIVND, per germline (reference sequence). With 5 bases removed from V and 0 bases from J, the gap between germline ends came to 7 bases.

Only a few counts were recorded for this clone. This sequence joins TRBV5-4 and TRBJ2-7, with D perhaps being TRBD1 or TRBD2 (5 bases each). Between the trimmed V and J ends, which lost 4 bases and 7 bases, there was a span of 18 bases. Germline V lookup: CDR1 SGHNT, CDR2 YYREEE (reference sequence). The CDR3 covers 14 residues. The CDR3 here is CASSVVGGVGEQYF. CDR3 coding DNA: TGTGCCAGCAGCGTCGTTGGGGGAGTAGGAGAGCAGTACTTC.

The chain is built from TRBV4-1 and TRBJ2-5, with D perhaps matching TRBD2 (6 bases). Germline loops: CDR1 MGHRA, CDR2 YSYEKL. Deletions cut 2 bases from V and 0 bases from J, with 13 bases between. CDR3 length: 16 amino acids. The CDR3 DNA reads TGCGCCAGCAGCCAATCGGCGGGAACTTACCAAGAGACCCAGTACTTC. It translates to CASSQSAGTYQETQYF.

As to this clone: The same CDR3 also results from other DNA sequences found in this sample. The gene calls are TRBV9 and TRBJ2-4, with 7 bases identical to TRBD1. Trimming at V came to 0 bases and at J to 1 base, leaving 4 bases not matched to a gene. CDR1 is SGDLS, CDR2 YYNGEE, per germline. The CDR3 is 16 amino acids. CDR3 region: CASSVGPTGAKNIQYF. The CDR3 bases are TGTGCCAGCAGCGTAGGGCCGACAGGGGCCAAAAACATTCAGTACTTC.